This is a list of T cell receptor beta chains from one sample in a study of post-analysis software for immune sequencing data. One entry per CDR3 protein, called by TCRdb with MiXCR from the PCR reads. The table records roughly 540,000 distinct CDR3 sequences, 34% of them present only once. Sample: blood. Receptor source: a girl between 2 and 17 years old with multiple sclerosis. The CDR3 runs from the conserved cysteine through the conserved F or W. A D gene is named only where the DNA matches it firmly. Some rows mark clone size as missing; the rest say once, few, many or name a class of expanded clone.

TRBV6-5	few	.	TRBJ2-5	CASSWEDGETQYF	TGTGCCAGCAGTTGGGAGGATGGAGAGACCCAGTACTTC
TRBV11-2	.	.	TRBJ2-6	CASSLDDNRFPFRDSGANVLTF	TGTGCCAGCAGCTTAGACGACAACCGCTTTCCATTCAGGGATTCTGGGGCCAACGTCCTGACTTTC
TRBV20-1	few	.	TRBJ1-1	CSSEGYQNTEAFF	TGCAGTTCGGAGGGCTATCAAAACACTGAAGCTTTCTTT
TRBV5-1	few	.	TRBJ2-5	CASSNPGTSPETQYF	TGCGCCAGCAGCAACCCCGGGACCTCCCCAGAGACCCAGTACTTC
TRBV6-4	.	TRBD2	TRBJ2-5	CASSEHRRAGGSQETQYF	TGTGCCAGCAGTGAGCACCGTCGTGCGGGGGGCTCACAAGAGACCCAGTACTTC
TRBV12-3/TRBV12-4	.	.	TRBJ1-1	CASSLDGGGTQAFF	TGTGCCAGCAGTTTGGACGGGGGCGGCACCCAAGCTTTCTTT
TRBV20-1	few	.	TRBJ2-4	CSARDLADLAKNIQYF	TGCAGTGCTAGAGATTTAGCGGACCTAGCCAAAAACATTCAGTACTTC
TRBV2	few	.	TRBJ2-5	CASNRLGREETQYF	TGTGCCAGCAATCGTTTGGGCAGGGAAGAGACCCAGTACTTC
TRBV5-1	few	.	TRBJ2-5	CASSLGDNQETQYF	TGCGCCAGCAGCTTGGGGGACAACCAAGAGACCCAGTACTTC
TRBV25-1	.	TRBD1	TRBJ2-5	CASSEFGTGAGETQYF	TGTGCCAGCAGTGAATTCGGGACAGGGGCGGGAGAGACCCAGTACTTC
TRBV20-1	.	.	TRBJ1-5	CSATIQNGRYSNQPQHF	TGCAGTGCTACCATCCAAAACGGCCGGTATAGCAATCAGCCCCAGCATTTT
TRBV28	.	.	TRBJ2-5	CASRPAGYRRTRQETQYF	TGTGCCAGCAGGCCCGCTGGATATAGACGGACACGCCAAGAGACCCAGTACTTC
TRBV20-1	.	.	TRBJ2-2	CSAGRIEGTGELFF	TGCAGTGCTGGGCGGATTGAGGGGACCGGGGAGCTGTTTTTT
TRBV12-3/TRBV12-4	few	.	TRBJ2-1	CASSSGVGDDEQFF	TGTGCCAGCAGTTCCGGGGTAGGTGACGATGAGCAGTTCTTC
TRBV20-1	.	TRBD1	TRBJ2-5	CSAVQGAQETQYF	TGCAGTGCCGTCCAGGGGGCCCAGGAGACCCAGTACTTC
TRBV20-1	.	.	TRBJ2-5	CSARAAHEGTQYF	TGCAGTGCTAGAGCAGCCCACGAAGGGACCCAGTACTTC
TRBV12-3/TRBV12-4	few	TRBD1	TRBJ1-4	CASRLGTVLNEKLFF	TGTGCCAGCAGACTAGGGACAGTTCTAAATGAAAAACTGTTTTTT
TRBV4-1	.	TRBD2	TRBJ2-2	CASSQRGGTGELFF	TGCGCCAGCAGCCAACGGGGGGGCACCGGGGAGCTGTTTTTT
TRBV6-1	.	TRBD1	TRBJ2-1	CASSGGTGANSYNEQFF	TGTGCCAGCAGTGGGGGGACAGGGGCGAACTCCTACAATGAGCAGTTCTTC
TRBV9	few	.	TRBJ1-2	CASSVRGLGYTF	TGTGCCAGCAGCGTCCGGGGTTTGGGCTACACCTTC
TRBV7-9	few	.	TRBJ1-2	CASSSGRGNYGYTF	TGTGCCAGCAGCTCAGGGCGGGGAAACTATGGCTACACCTTC
TRBV20-1	.	.	TRBJ1-1	CSARDGTPEAFF	TGCAGTGCGAGAGATGGCACTCCTGAAGCTTTCTTT
TRBV20-1	.	.	TRBJ2-3	CSARYPRTSTDTQYF	TGCAGTGCTAGATACCCTAGAACTAGCACAGATACGCAGTATTTT
TRBV20-1	.	TRBD1	TRBJ1-5	CSASNRGQVNQPQHF	TGCAGTGCTAGTAACAGGGGGCAAGTCAATCAGCCCCAGCATTTT
TRBV24-1	few	TRBD2	TRBJ2-1	CATSDFGLAGGEQFF	TGTGCCACCAGTGATTTTGGACTAGCGGGGGGGGAGCAGTTCTTC
TRBV9	.	.	TRBJ2-7	CASSVGPATHYEQYF	TGTGCCAGCAGCGTAGGTCCAGCCACGCACTACGAGCAGTACTTC
TRBV12-3/TRBV12-4	.	.	TRBJ2-5	CASIAESTSYNEQYF	TGTGCCAGCATTGCCGAGTCGACCTCCTACAATGAGCAGTACTTC
TRBV2	few	.	TRBJ2-7	CASSEWEVRVYEQYF	TGTGCCAGCAGTGAATGGGAGGTACGTGTCTACGAGCAGTACTTC
TRBV10-3	few	.	TRBJ2-4	CAISEGITENIQYF	TGTGCCATCAGTGAGGGCATAACTGAAAACATTCAGTACTTC